The TCR beta chain under discussion was sequenced for a study of T cells in Graves' hyperthyroidism and ophthalmopathy (dated by TCRdb to about 2019). Regarding the complete study: Peripheral blood was collected at initial diagnosis, before any treatment. A discovery cohort of roughly 100 patients, approximately 45 with Graves' ophthalmopathy and about 60 with stable Graves' hyperthyroidism, was used to find distinguishing TCR V-J signatures. Prospective prediction of ophthalmopathy was tested in an independent validation cohort consisting of about 20 hyperthyroidism patients and more than 15 patients who later progressed to ophthalmopathy. The 75 to 100 discovery patients were randomly split 7:3 into training and test sets. In several Graves' hyperthyroidism patients, the study also compared T-cell repertoires from thyroid tissue with T-cell repertoires from blood. Following sampling, methimazole starting at 30 mg daily was given to hyperthyroidism patients, and high-dose intravenous methylprednisolone was given to ophthalmopathy patients. TCR Vbeta CDR3 sequencing of 135 peripheral blood samples (under 45 ophthalmopathy, roughly 74 hyperthyroidism and 17 progressor patients) is reported in the paper. Here is what the overall study found, with its caveats: Sample size was not statistically predetermined, and investigators were not blinded to group allocation. In validation, the model predicted progression to ophthalmopathy a median of about 5.9 months before onset, with approximately 71% sensitivity and 72.22% specificity. Blood samples also contained most of the expanded thyroid clonotypes (frequency above 0.001), which suggests that blood repertoires may reflect thyroid immune responses. In cross-validation, a model built on a 13 V-J signature told ophthalmopathy apart from stable hyperthyroidism with about 90% sensitivity and 81% to 82% specificity, and in testing the same model reached 80%/75%.

Moderately to severely active disease, a Clinical Activity Score of at least 3, a NOSPECS grade of at least 4, and a duration under 3 months were present in ophthalmopathy patients. Patients with uncontrolled infections, other autoimmune diseases, pregnancy or lactation were excluded. Diagnoses were established on the basis of clinical symptoms, serum thyroxine and TRAb, thyroid ultrasound, and orbital computed tomography. PBMCs were isolated from 10 ml of fresh peripheral blood by Ficoll-Paque density gradient centrifugation. Total RNA was extracted with Trizol reagent, and quality was checked on an Agilent 2100 Bioanalyzer. A note on this clonotype: This receptor's antigen is unknown. Base qualities are not recorded, but no much larger clone differs from it by a single base.

Reading from cysteine to phenylalanine, the CDR3 counts 12 amino acids. Only the CDR3 DNA stays, 36 bases, in frame from base 1. The germline V gene (reference sequence) sets CDR1 to LNHDA and CDR2 to SQIVND. V is pared back by 3 bases and J by 7 bases, with 9 bases lying between the germline termini. TCR beta CDR3 regions were amplified from RNA transcripts. The TCR CDR3 was subjected to a first round of RT-PCR using the HTBI primer set and the Qiagen OneStep RT-PCR kit. Libraries were constructed in a second round of multiplex PCR, after which size selection and purification were performed. Sequencing of the libraries was done on an Illumina HiSeq2000 using paired-end 100 bp reads. In the original analysis: SOAPnuke was used to process the raw data, removing reads that contained adapters or uncalled bases, had a mean Phred below 15, or lacked an exact match to the constant primer or identifier. High-quality paired reads were merged with COPE v1.2.5, and unique nucleotide sequences were defined as clonotypes. MiTCR v1.1 was used to align the clonotypes against IMGT TRBV, TRBD and TRBJ reference segments. Only V-J combinations with frequency above 0.0001, covering 99% to 99.2% of repertoires, were analysed. The TCS score was defined as the ratio of F50 (clonal expansion) to E x V (chaos), calculated using BLOSUM62-based TCRdist between CDR3 peptides within each V-J. Welch's t-statistics and random forest reduced 450 to 600 V-J features to some 14, which were used in a naive Bayes classifier (R e1071). The Morisita-Horn index was used to measure how similar the thyroid and blood repertoires were. TCRdb reran the public reads through fastp at Q25 and MiXCR, keeping productive beta chains. Here each entry gathers all rows of one CDR3 protein and keeps the most common genes and DNA. The V and J calls follow TCRdb's processing rather than the paper's. Present in this sample are fewer than 650,000 distinct CDR3 sequences, 14% to 15% of which were seen just once. Of the sample, about 3.9% is held by the ten largest clones.

This TCR was sampled from a woman aged 35 to 49 with Graves' ophthalmopathy. The rearrangement combines TRBV19 with TRBJ1-1; no confident D gene assignment can be made. Sequencing was performed on blood. The CDR3: CASSMPPSEAFF. Here is the DNA: TGTGCCAGTAGTATGCCTCCAAGTGAAGCTTTCTTT.